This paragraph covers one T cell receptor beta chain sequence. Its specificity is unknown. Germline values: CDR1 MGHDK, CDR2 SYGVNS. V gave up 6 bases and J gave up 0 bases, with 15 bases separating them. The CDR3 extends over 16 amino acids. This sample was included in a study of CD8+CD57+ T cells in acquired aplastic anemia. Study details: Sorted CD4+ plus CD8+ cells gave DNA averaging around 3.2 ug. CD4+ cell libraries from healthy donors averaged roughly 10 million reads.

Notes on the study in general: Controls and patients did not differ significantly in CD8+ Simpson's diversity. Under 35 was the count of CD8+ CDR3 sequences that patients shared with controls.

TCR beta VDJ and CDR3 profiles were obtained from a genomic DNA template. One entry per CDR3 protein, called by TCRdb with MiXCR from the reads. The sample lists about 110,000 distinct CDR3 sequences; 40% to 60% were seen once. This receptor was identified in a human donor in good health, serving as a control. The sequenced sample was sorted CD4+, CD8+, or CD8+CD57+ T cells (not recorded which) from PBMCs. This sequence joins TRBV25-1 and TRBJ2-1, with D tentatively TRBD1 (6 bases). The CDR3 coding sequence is TGTGCCAGCAGCTACGGACAGAGTAGCTCCTACAATGAGCAGTTCTTC. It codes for CASSYGQSSSYNEQFF.